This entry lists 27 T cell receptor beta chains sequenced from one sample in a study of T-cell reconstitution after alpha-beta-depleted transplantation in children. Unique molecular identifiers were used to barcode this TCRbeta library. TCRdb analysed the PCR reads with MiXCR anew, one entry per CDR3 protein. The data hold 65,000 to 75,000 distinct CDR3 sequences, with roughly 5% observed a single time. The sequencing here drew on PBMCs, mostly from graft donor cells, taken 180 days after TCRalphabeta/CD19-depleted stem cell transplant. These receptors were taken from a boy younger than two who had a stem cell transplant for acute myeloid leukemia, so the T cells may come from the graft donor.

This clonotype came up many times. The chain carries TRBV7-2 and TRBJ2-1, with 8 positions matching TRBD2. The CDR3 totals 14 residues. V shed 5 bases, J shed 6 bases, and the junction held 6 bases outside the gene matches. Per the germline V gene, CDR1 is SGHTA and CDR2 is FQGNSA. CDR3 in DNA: TGTGCCAGCAGCCTCTCGGGGGGGAGCAATGAGCAGTTCTTC. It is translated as CASSLSGGSNEQFF.

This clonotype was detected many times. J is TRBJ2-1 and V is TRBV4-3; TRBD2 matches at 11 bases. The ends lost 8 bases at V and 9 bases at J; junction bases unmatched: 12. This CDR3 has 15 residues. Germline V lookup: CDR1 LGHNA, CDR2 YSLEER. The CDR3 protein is CASSSLASGGSEQFF. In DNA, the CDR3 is TGCGCCAGCTCTAGCCTAGCTAGCGGGGGGTCTGAGCAGTTCTTC.

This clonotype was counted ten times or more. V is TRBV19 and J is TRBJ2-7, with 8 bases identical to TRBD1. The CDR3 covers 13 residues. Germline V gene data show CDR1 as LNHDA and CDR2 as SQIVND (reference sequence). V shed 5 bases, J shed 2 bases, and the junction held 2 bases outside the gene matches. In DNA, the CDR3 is TGTGCCAGTAGTGAGACAGGGGCCTACGAGCAGTACGTC. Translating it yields CASSETGAYEQYV.

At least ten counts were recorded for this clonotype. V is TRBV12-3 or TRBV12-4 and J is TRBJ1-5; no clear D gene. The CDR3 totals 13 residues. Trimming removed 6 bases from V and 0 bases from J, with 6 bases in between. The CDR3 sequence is CASSTYSNQPQHF. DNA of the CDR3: TGTGCCAGCAGCACATATAGCAATCAGCCCCAGCATTTT.

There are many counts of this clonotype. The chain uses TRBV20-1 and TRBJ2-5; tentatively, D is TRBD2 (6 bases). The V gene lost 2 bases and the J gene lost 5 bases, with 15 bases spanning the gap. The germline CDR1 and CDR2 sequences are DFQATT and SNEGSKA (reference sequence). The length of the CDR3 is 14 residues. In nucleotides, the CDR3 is TGCAGTGCTAGATTGGAGGAGGGCTGGGAGACCCAGTACTTC. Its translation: CSARLEEGWETQYF.

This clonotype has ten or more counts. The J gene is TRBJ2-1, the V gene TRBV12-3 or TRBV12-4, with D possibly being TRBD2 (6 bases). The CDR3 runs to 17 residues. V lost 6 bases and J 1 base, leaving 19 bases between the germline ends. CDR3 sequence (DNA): TGTGCCAGCAGCCCGTTGAAGAGGGGAGGATCCTACAATGAGCAGTTCTTC. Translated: CASSPLKRGGSYNEQFF.

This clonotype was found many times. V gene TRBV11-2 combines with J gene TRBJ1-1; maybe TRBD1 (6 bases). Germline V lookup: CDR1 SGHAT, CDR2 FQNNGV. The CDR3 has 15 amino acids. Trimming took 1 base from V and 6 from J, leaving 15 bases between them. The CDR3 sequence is CASSLAPSGAPEAFF. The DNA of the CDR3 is TGTGCCAGCAGCTTAGCCCCGTCAGGGGCCCCTGAAGCTTTCTTT.

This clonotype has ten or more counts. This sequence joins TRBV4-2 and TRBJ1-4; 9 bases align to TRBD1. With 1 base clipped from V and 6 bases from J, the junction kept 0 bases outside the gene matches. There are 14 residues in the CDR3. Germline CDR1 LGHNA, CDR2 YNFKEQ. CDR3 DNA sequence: TGTGCCAGCAGCCAAGGGGACAGGGATGAAAAACTGTTTTTT. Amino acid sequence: CASSQGDRDEKLFF.

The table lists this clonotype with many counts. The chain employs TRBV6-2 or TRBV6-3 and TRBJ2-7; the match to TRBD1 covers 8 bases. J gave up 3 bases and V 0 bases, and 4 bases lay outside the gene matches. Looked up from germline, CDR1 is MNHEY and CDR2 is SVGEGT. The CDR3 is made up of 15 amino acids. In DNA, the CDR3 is TGTGCCAGCAGTTACTCCGGGACAGGCAACTACGAGCAGTACTTC. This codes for CASSYSGTGNYEQYF.

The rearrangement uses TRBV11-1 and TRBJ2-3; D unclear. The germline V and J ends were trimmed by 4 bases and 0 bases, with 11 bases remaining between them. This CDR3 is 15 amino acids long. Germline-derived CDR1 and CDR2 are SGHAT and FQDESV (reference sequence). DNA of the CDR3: TGTGCCAGCAGCTCCCAAACACCTAGCACAGATACGCAGTATTTT. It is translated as CASSSQTPSTDTQYF.

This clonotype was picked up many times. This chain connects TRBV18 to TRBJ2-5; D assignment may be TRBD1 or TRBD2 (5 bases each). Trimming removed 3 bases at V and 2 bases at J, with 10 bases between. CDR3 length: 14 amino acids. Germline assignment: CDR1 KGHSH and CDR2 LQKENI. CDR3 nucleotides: TGTGCCAGCTCACCTCGGGACCGACAAGAGACCCAGTACTTC. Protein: CASSPRDRQETQYF.

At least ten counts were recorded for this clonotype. CDR3 sequence (DNA): TGTGCCAGCAGCTTGACAGAGTCTCTTTCCTACGAGCAGTACGTC. This gives the protein CASSLTESLSYEQYV. The gene calls are TRBV11-3 and TRBJ2-7; tentative D call: TRBD1 (5 bases). The V gene lost 3 bases and the J gene lost 1 base, with 13 bases spanning the gap. CDR3 length: 15 amino acids. The germline V gene encodes CDR1 SGHNT and CDR2 YENEEA.

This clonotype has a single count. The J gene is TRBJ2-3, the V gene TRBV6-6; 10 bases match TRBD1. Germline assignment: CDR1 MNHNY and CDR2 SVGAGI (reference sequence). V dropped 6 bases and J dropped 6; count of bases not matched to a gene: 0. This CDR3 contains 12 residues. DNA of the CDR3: TGTGCCAGCAGGGGACAGGGGGATACGCAGTATTTT. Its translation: CASRGQGDTQYF.

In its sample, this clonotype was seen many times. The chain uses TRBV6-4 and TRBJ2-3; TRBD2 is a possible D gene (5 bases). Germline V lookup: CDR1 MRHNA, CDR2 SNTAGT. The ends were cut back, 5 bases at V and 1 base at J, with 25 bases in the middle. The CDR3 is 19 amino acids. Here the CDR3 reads CASSRHLRGLNRGTDTQYF. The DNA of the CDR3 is TGTGCCAGCAGTCGACACCTACGTGGACTCAACCGAGGCACAGATACGCAGTATTTT.

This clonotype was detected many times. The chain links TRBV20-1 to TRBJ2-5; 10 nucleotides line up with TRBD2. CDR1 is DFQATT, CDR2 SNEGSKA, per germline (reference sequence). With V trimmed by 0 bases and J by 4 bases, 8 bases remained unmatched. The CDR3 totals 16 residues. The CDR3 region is CSARDIAGGVGETQYF. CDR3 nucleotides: TGCAGTGCTAGAGATATAGCGGGGGGAGTGGGAGAGACCCAGTACTTC.

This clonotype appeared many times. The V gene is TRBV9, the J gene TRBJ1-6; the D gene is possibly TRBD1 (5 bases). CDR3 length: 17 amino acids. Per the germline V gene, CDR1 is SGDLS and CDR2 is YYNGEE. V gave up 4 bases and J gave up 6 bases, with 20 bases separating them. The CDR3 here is CASSKSPLQGANSPLHF. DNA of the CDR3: TGTGCCAGCAGCAAAAGTCCTCTCCAAGGGGCTAATTCACCCCTCCACTTT.

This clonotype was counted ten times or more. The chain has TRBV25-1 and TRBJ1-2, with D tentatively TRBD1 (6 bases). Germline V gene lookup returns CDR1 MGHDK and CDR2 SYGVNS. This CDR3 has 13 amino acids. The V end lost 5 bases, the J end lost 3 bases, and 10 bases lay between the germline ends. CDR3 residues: CASSQGGDYGYTF. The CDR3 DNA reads TGTGCCAGCAGTCAAGGGGGGGACTATGGCTACACCTTC.

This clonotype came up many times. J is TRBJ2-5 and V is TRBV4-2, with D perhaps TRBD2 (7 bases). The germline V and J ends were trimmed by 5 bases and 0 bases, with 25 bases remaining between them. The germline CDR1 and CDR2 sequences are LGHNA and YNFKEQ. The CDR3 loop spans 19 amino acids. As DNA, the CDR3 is TGTGCCAGCAGCAACGGACAAGGGGGGGTCCTTTGGTACCAAGAGACCCAGTACTTC. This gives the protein CASSNGQGGVLWYQETQYF.

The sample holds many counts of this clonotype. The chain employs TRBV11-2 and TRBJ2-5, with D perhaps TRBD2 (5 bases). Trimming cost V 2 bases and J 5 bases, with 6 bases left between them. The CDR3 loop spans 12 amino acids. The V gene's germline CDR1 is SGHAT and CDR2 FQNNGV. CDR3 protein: CASSLSGETQYF. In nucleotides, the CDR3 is TGTGCCAGCAGCTTATCGGGGGAGACCCAGTACTTC.

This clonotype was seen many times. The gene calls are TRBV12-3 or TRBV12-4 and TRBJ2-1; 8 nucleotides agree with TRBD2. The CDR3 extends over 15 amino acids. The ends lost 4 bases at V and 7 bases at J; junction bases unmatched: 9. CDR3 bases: TGTGCCAGCAGTTATGCCGGGGGGGCTATGAATGAGCAGTTCTTC. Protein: CASSYAGGAMNEQFF.

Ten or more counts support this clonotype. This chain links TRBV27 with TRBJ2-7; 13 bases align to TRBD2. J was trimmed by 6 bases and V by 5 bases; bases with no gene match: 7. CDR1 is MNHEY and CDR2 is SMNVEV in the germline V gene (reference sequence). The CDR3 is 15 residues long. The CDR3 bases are TGTGCCAGCAGTATACTAGCGGGGGGGCCAGGCGAGCAGTACTTC. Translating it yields CASSILAGGPGEQYF.

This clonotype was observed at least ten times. This CDR3 reads CASNDGWSDEQYF. CDR3 DNA sequence: TGTGCCAGCAATGATGGGTGGTCGGACGAGCAGTACTTC. J is TRBJ2-7 and V is TRBV12-3 or TRBV12-4; D unresolved. Between the trimmed V and J ends, which lost 7 bases and 5 bases, there was a span of 15 bases. CDR3 length equals 13 residues.

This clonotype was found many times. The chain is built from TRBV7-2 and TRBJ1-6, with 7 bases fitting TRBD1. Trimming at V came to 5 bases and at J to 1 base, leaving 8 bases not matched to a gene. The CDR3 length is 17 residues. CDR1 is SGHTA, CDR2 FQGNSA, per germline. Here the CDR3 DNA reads TGTGCCAGCAGCCGCCGACAGGGAGCATCCTATAATTCACCCCTCCACTTT. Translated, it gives CASSRRQGASYNSPLHF.

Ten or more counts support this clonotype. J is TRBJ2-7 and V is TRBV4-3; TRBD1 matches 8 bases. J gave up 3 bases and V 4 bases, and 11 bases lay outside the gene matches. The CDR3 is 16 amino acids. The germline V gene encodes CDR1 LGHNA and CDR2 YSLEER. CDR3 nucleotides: TGCGCCAGCAGCCCCGACCGGACAGGGAGAGGCTACGAGCAGTACTTC. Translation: CASSPDRTGRGYEQYF.

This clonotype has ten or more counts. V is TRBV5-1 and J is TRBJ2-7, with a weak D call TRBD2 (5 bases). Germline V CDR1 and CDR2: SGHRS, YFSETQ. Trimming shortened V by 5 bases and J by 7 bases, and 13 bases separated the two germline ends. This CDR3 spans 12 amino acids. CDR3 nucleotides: TGCGCCAGCAGAATACGGGAAGGGGAGCAGTACGTC. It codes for CASRIREGEQYV.

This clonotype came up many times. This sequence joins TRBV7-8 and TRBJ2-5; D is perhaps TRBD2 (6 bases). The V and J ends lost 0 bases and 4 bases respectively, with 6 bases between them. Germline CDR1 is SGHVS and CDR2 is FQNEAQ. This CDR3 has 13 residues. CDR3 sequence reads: CASSLAGGETQYF. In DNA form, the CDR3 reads TGTGCCAGCAGCTTAGCGGGGGGAGAGACCCAGTACTTC.

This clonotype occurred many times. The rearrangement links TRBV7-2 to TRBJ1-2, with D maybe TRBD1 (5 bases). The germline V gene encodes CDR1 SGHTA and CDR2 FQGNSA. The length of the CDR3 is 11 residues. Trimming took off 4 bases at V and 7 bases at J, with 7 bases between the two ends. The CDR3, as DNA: TGTGCCAGCAGCTCCGGGGCTGGCTACACCTTC. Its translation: CASSSGAGYTF.